This is a list of T cell receptor beta chains from one sample in a study of shared clonotypes between healthy human individuals. Data came from immunoSEQ multiplex PCR; TCRdb stores just in-frame clones and leaves some out. The table includes 2 million to 2.5 million clones, approximately 90% detected once. The sample consisted of naive CD4+ T cells from PBMCs. The receptors here all came from a man in his late teens or twenties in good health. Some clones in this sample may be carry-over from other donors' samples. CDR3s include the opening cysteine and the closing phenylalanine or tryptophan. Each record gives: V gene, D gene, clone size, J gene, CDR3 DNA, CDR3 protein. A D gene is named only where the DNA matches it firmly. Clone size appears in some rows only: once, few, many, or a class for an expanded clone.

V: TRBV30; D: NA; size: NA; J: TRBJ1-1; DNA: TGTGCCTGGAGTGTAAGGAGTGAAGCTTTCTTT; CDR3: CAWSVRSEAFF
V: TRBV29-1; D: NA; size: NA; J: TRBJ2-3; DNA: TGCAGCGTTGAACCACGTATAGACACAGATACGCAGTATTTT; CDR3: CSVEPRIDTDTQYF
V: TRBV7-9; D: TRBD2; size: NA; J: TRBJ2-7; DNA: TGTGCCAGCAGCCCGGGGACTAGCGGTTACGAGCAGTACTTC; CDR3: CASSPGTSGYEQYF
V: TRBV27; D: NA; size: NA; J: TRBJ2-3; DNA: TGTGCCAGCAGTCTACAGGACAGCACAGATACGCAGTATTTT; CDR3: CASSLQDSTDTQYF
V: TRBV4-3; D: NA; size: NA; J: TRBJ2-6; DNA: TGCGCCAGCAGCCCCGCCAGCAGCTCTGGGGCCAACGTCCTGACTTTC; CDR3: CASSPASSSGANVLTF
V: TRBV4-1; D: NA; size: NA; J: TRBJ1-1; DNA: TGCGCCAGCAGCCGTAAAGGGCTGGAAGAGCTCTTGAACACTGAAGCTTTCTTT; CDR3: CASSRKGLEELLNTEAFF
V: TRBV7-2; D: NA; size: NA; J: TRBJ2-1; DNA: TGTGCCAGCAGCTTACTTCTAGCGCCCACGGGTGAGCAGTTCTTC; CDR3: CASSLLLAPTGEQFF
V: TRBV28; D: NA; size: NA; J: TRBJ2-2; DNA: TGTGCCACCTCGTTACGAGTTACGAACACCGGGGAGCTGTTTTTT; CDR3: CATSLRVTNTGELFF
V: TRBV11-2; D: NA; size: NA; J: TRBJ1-6; DNA: TGTGCCAGCAGCTTAATCGGAGACTCACCCCTCCACTTT; CDR3: CASSLIGDSPLHF
V: TRBV4-3; D: TRBD1; size: NA; J: TRBJ2-6; DNA: TGCGCCAGCAGCCATACCTCCGGGACAGGGGTTGGGGCCAACGTCCTGACTTTC; CDR3: CASSHTSGTGVGANVLTF
V: TRBV27; D: TRBD1; size: NA; J: TRBJ1-2; DNA: TGTGCCAGCAGTTCATTCAGACAGGGGGCGATCTATGGCTACACCTTC; CDR3: CASSSFRQGAIYGYTF
V: TRBV28; D: TRBD1; size: once; J: TRBJ1-2; DNA: TGTGCCAGCAGTTCCCAGGGGGAGAGCTACACCTTC; CDR3: CASSSQGESYTF
V: TRBV4-1; D: NA; size: NA; J: TRBJ2-1; DNA: TGCGCCAGCAGAGGGATACCGGGGATCAATGAGCAGTTCTTC; CDR3: CASRGIPGINEQFF
V: TRBV18; D: TRBD1; size: NA; J: TRBJ1-2; DNA: TGTGCCAGCTCACCAGACAGGGTTCTCTCTGGCTACACCTTC; CDR3: CASSPDRVLSGYTF
V: TRBV7-9; D: NA; size: once; J: TRBJ2-5; DNA: TGTGCCAGCAGCTGGGACCGCTTTTTAGAGACCCAGTACTTC; CDR3: CASSWDRFLETQYF
V: TRBV5-4; D: NA; size: NA; J: TRBJ1-4; DNA: TGTGCCAGCAGCCGGGCCCTAAATGAAAAACTGTTTTTT; CDR3: CASSRALNEKLFF
V: TRBV5-1; D: NA; size: NA; J: TRBJ2-2; DNA: TGCGCCAGCAGCTTAGGACCCACGACGGGCGGGGAGCTGTTTTTT; CDR3: CASSLGPTTGGELFF
V: TRBV6-5; D: TRBD1; size: NA; J: TRBJ1-2; DNA: TGTGCCAGCAGTTCCATCCAGGGGGTCTATGGCTACACCTTC; CDR3: CASSSIQGVYGYTF
V: TRBV4-1; D: TRBD2; size: NA; J: TRBJ2-1; DNA: TGCGCCAGCAGCCAGACGGGAGGGAGCTCGAGCTCCTACAATGAGCAGTTCTTC; CDR3: CASSQTGGSSSSYNEQFF
V: TRBV9; D: NA; size: once; J: TRBJ2-5; DNA: TGTGCCAGCAGCGCAACAGATCAAGAGACCCAGTACTTC; CDR3: CASSATDQETQYF
V: TRBV28; D: NA; size: NA; J: TRBJ2-7; DNA: TGTGCCAGCAGCTCCGGGACGGCGGTTTCCTACGAGCAGTACTTC; CDR3: CASSSGTAVSYEQYF
V: TRBV6-4; D: NA; size: NA; J: TRBJ2-7; DNA: TGTGCCAGCGGGCACTACGAGCAGTACTTC; CDR3: CASGHYEQYF
V: TRBV7-8; D: NA; size: NA; J: TRBJ2-5; DNA: TGTGCCAGCAGCCAAAGCCGCCAGGGCAGGGCCGAGGAGACCCAGTACTTC; CDR3: CASSQSRQGRAEETQYF
V: TRBV20-1; D: TRBD2; size: NA; J: TRBJ2-3; DNA: TGCAGTGCCCGACTAGCGGATACGCAGTATTTT; CDR3: CSARLADTQYF
V: TRBV7-3; D: TRBD1; size: NA; J: TRBJ1-2; DNA: TGTGCCAGCAGCTTAACTGGGGCAGGGGGCACCTATGGCTACACCTTC; CDR3: CASSLTGAGGTYGYTF
V: TRBV6-4; D: TRBD2; size: NA; J: TRBJ2-1; DNA: TGTGCCAGCAGACAAACCGGGACTAGCGGCGAGCAGTTCTTC; CDR3: CASRQTGTSGEQFF
V: TRBV30; D: TRBD1; size: NA; J: TRBJ1-2; DNA: TGTGCCTGGAGTCGGGACAGGGCCTATGGCTACACCTTC; CDR3: CAWSRDRAYGYTF
V: TRBV14; D: NA; size: NA; J: TRBJ2-7; DNA: TGTGCCAGCAGCCAAGGACAGAGCTCCTACGAGCAGTACTTC; CDR3: CASSQGQSSYEQYF
V: TRBV5-1; D: TRBD1; size: few; J: TRBJ1-4; DNA: TGCGCCAGCAGCTTGCGTGGACAGGCGGATGAAAAACTGTTTTTT; CDR3: CASSLRGQADEKLFF
V: TRBV30; D: NA; size: NA; J: TRBJ2-2; DNA: TGTGCCTGGAGTTCCGGGTCCTCGCTGTTTTTT; CDR3: CAWSSGSSLFF
V: TRBV7-9; D: NA; size: once; J: TRBJ2-1; DNA: TGTGCCAGCAGCTTAGGAGTCACAGCCAATGAGCAGTTCTTC; CDR3: CASSLGVTANEQFF
V: TRBV10-3; D: NA; size: NA; J: TRBJ1-1; DNA: TGTGCCATCAGTGAATTAGGGGCAGCTAACACTGAAGCTTTCTTT; CDR3: CAISELGAANTEAFF
V: TRBV5-1; D: TRBD1; size: NA; J: TRBJ1-1; DNA: TGCGCCAGCAGCCGGACGGGACAGATGAACACTGAAGCTTTCTTT; CDR3: CASSRTGQMNTEAFF
V: TRBV27; D: NA; size: NA; J: TRBJ1-6; DNA: TGTGCCACCCGGGGACCCCTCCACTTT; CDR3: CATRGPLHF
V: TRBV28; D: NA; size: NA; J: TRBJ2-6; DNA: TGTGCCAGCAGCGCTCGGGCCAACTGGGCCAACGTCCTGACTTTC; CDR3: CASSARANWANVLTF
V: TRBV5-1; D: NA; size: NA; J: TRBJ2-2; DNA: TGCGCCAGCAGCTGGGAGACAGGTACCGGTATCGGGGAGCTGTTTTTT; CDR3: CASSWETGTGIGELFF
V: TRBV6-1; D: NA; size: NA; J: TRBJ2-5; DNA: TGTGCCAGCAGTAGCTTTTTAGAGACCCAGTACTTC; CDR3: CASSSFLETQYF
V: TRBV6-1; D: NA; size: NA; J: TRBJ1-1; DNA: TGTGCCAGCAGCCGCTCCCTGGGGGCTGAAGCTTTCTTT; CDR3: CASSRSLGAEAFF
V: TRBV30; D: NA; size: NA; J: TRBJ1-2; DNA: TGTGCCTGGAGTTACAGGGATACCTATGGCTACACCTTC; CDR3: CAWSYRDTYGYTF
V: TRBV5-1; D: NA; size: NA; J: TRBJ2-3; DNA: TGCGCCAGCAAGCTCGGCACAGATACGCAGTATTTT; CDR3: CASKLGTDTQYF
V: TRBV7-2; D: TRBD2; size: NA; J: TRBJ2-3; DNA: TGTGCCAGCAGATTAGGACTAGCGGGCAGCACAGATACGCAGTATTTT; CDR3: CASRLGLAGSTDTQYF
V: TRBV5-1; D: TRBD2; size: NA; J: TRBJ2-7; DNA: TGCGCCAGCAGCTTGGGTTTAGCGGGAGCTGGCTACGAGCAGTACTTC; CDR3: CASSLGLAGAGYEQYF
V: TRBV19; D: NA; size: NA; J: TRBJ2-6; DNA: TGTGCCAGTAGTCCTCCCAGGGAAACTGGGGCCAACGTCCTGACTTTC; CDR3: CASSPPRETGANVLTF
V: TRBV7-2; D: TRBD1; size: NA; J: TRBJ2-3; DNA: TGTGCCACCGGACGGGGACAGAGGGACACAGATACGCAGTATTTT; CDR3: CATGRGQRDTDTQYF
V: TRBV4-1; D: NA; size: few; J: TRBJ2-1; DNA: TGCGCCAGCAGCCAAAGGACGGAATACAATGAGCAGTTCTTC; CDR3: CASSQRTEYNEQFF
V: TRBV5-3; D: TRBD1; size: NA; J: TRBJ1-1; DNA: TGTGCCAGAAGCGGCGACAGGGGGCTTCTGAACACTGAAGCTTTCTTT; CDR3: CARSGDRGLLNTEAFF
V: TRBV19; D: NA; size: NA; J: TRBJ1-5; DNA: TGTGCCAGTAACAGGGTGGGTAATCAGCCCCAGCATTTT; CDR3: CASNRVGNQPQHF
V: TRBV13; D: NA; size: NA; J: TRBJ1-1; DNA: TGTGCCAGCAGCTCTTCGACTAAAGCAGCCACTGAAGCTTTCTTT; CDR3: CASSSSTKAATEAFF